These T cell receptor beta chains were read from a single sample in a study of T-cell reconstitution after alpha-beta-depleted transplantation in children. MiXCR, run by TCRdb on the PCR reads, gives a single entry per CDR3 protein. The table has about 400,000 distinct CDR3 sequences, roughly 20% seen once. The material sequenced was PBMCs from the stem cell graft donor, taken from the stem cell graft. All receptors come from a human donor who donated a stem cell graft to a child with acute myeloid leukemia. CDR3s include the opening cysteine and the closing phenylalanine or tryptophan. A D gene is named only where the DNA matches it firmly. Expanded clones are given a class, and other clones once, few, many or no size at all.

d_call,j_call,v_call,clone_size,cdr3_nt,cdr3_aa
NA,TRBJ2-5,TRBV29-1,NA,TGCAGCGGTTGGAGCGGGTGGGCCCAAGAGACCCAGTACTTC,CSGWSGWAQETQYF
NA,TRBJ2-1,TRBV29-1,many,TGCAGCGTTAAGGGGGAGGGCCAGTTCTTC,CSVKGEGQFF
TRBD2,TRBJ2-5,TRBV29-1,few,TGCAGCGTTGAGACCGGGAGGGCCGATGGGACCCAGTACTTC,CSVETGRADGTQYF
TRBD1,TRBJ2-1,TRBV5-1,NA,TGCGCCAGCAGCATTCGACAGGGGCCAACCTACAATGAGCAGTTCTTC,CASSIRQGPTYNEQFF
NA,TRBJ2-5,TRBV10-3,many,TGTGCCATCAGTGTTGGGGATAGCCCGAATGAAGAGACCCAGTACTTC,CAISVGDSPNEETQYF
TRBD2,TRBJ2-7,TRBV20-1,few,TGCAGTGCCGAGCCGGGAGGGGTGGCCTACGAGCAGTACTTC,CSAEPGGVAYEQYF
TRBD2,TRBJ2-7,TRBV25-1,NA,TGTGCCAGCAGTGACGGGGGCAGCGGGAGGTACGAGCAGTACTTC,CASSDGGSGRYEQYF
TRBD2,TRBJ2-1,TRBV7-3,few,TGTGCCAGCAGCTTCGGTCCAGCGGGATGGGGGGGTGAGCAGTTCTTC,CASSFGPAGWGGEQFF
NA,TRBJ2-1,TRBV30,NA,TGTGCCTGGAGTCCCCAATGGGCGGTCGGATACAATGAGCAGTTCTTC,CAWSPQWAVGYNEQFF
NA,TRBJ2-1,TRBV29-1,few,TGCAGCGTTCAGACGGCCAGCTCCTACAATGAGCAGTTCTTC,CSVQTASSYNEQFF
NA,TRBJ2-3,TRBV29-1,many,TGCAGCGTTGGGGAGACAGGAGGACACACAGATACGCAGTATTTT,CSVGETGGHTDTQYF
TRBD1,TRBJ2-1,TRBV20-1,NA,TGCAGTGCTAGACTCCGGGACAGGCCCTACAATGAGCAGTTCTTC,CSARLRDRPYNEQFF
NA,TRBJ2-2,TRBV7-7,NA,TGTGCCAGCAGCTTCTCTGACCCGCGGAACACCGGGGAGCTGTTTTTT,CASSFSDPRNTGELFF